This T cell receptor beta chain came from a study of shared T cell receptors in the human thymus. The table came from immunoSEQ multiplex PCR; TCRdb's copy has only in-frame clones and leaves some out. The data contain roughly 550,000 clones, roughly 74% of them singletons. The CDR3 spans 14 residues. Germline-derived CDR1 and CDR2 are MNHEY and SVGAGI. V lost 4 bases and J 4 bases, leaving 12 bases between the germline ends. These records were also assigned to another study, of human thymus T cells. This second report adds: The sample donors, healthy Finnish infants, were having corrective surgery for congenital heart defects. Thymus tissue for the work was resected from patients undergoing corrective heart surgery. Across thymic and blood repertoires, the usage of V and J genes appeared to be biased.

This clonotype originated in a boy under two years old with a congenital heart defect. The V call is TRBV6-5, the J call TRBJ2-3; D ambiguous. The specimen sequenced was thymocytes. CDR3 DNA sequence: TGTGCCAGCAGTTTGGGCCCTAAGTCAGATACGCAGTATTTT. The encoded protein is CASSLGPKSDTQYF.